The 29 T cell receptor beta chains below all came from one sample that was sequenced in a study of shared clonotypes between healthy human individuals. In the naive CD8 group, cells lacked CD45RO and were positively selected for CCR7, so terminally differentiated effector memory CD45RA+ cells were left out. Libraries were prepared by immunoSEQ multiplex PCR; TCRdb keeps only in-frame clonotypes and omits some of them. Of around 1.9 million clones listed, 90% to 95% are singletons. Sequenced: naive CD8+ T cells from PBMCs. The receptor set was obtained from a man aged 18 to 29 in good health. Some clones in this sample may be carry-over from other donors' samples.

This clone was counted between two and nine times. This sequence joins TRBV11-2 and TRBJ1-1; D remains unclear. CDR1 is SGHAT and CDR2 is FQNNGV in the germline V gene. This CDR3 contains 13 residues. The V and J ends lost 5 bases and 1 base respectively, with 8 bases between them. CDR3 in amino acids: CASSALPNTEAFF. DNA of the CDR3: TGTGCCAGCAGCGCCCTTCCGAACACTGAAGCTTTCTTT.

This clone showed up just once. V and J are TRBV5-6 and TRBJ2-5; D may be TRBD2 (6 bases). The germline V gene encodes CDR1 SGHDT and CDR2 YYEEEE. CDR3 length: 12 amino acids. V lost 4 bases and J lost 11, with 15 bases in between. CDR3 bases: TGTGCCAGCAGCCCCCAGGGTCGGGAGCAGTACTTC. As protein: CASSPQGREQYF.

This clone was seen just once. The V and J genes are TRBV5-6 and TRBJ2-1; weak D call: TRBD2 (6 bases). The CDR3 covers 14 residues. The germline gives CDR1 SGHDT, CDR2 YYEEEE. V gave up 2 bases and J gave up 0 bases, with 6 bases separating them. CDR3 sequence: CASSFGSSYNEQFF. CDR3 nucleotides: TGTGCCAGCAGCTTCGGGAGCTCCTACAATGAGCAGTTCTTC.

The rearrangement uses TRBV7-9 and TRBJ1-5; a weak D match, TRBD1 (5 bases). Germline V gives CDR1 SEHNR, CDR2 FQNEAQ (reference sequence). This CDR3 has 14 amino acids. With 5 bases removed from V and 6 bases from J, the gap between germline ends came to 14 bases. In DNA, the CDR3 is TGTGCCAGCAGCCTAGGGACCTCGCCTCAGCCCCAGCATTTT. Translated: CASSLGTSPQPQHF.

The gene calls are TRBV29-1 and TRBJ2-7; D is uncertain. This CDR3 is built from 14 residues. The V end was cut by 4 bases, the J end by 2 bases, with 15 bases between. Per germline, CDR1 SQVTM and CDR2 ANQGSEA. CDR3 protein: CSVVGPVFPYEQYF. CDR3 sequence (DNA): TGCAGCGTTGTAGGCCCGGTGTTTCCCTACGAGCAGTACTTC.

CDR3 DNA sequence: TGTGCCAGCAGCTTAGCAGCGGGGGGATGGGAGACCCAGTACTTC. This translates into CASSLAAGGWETQYF. The J gene is TRBJ2-5, the V gene TRBV7-2, with 9 bases fitting TRBD2. Per the germline V gene, CDR1 is SGHTA and CDR2 is FQGNSA. Germline trimming cut 0 bases from V and 5 bases from J; bases unmatched to any gene: 4. CDR3 length equals 15 residues.

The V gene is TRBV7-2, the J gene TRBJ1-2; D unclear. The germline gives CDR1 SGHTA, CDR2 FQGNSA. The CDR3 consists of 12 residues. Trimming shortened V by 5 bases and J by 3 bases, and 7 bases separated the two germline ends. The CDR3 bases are TGTGCCAGCAGCGACCGGGACTATGGCTACACCTTC. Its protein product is CASSDRDYGYTF.

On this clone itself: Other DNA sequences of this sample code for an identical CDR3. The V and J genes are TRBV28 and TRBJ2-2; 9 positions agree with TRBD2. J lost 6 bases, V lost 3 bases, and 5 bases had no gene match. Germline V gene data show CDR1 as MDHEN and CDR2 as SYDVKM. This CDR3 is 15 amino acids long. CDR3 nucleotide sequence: TGTGCCAGCAGTTTTGGGTTAGCGGGAGCCGGGGAGCTGTTTTTT. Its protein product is CASSFGLAGAGELFF.

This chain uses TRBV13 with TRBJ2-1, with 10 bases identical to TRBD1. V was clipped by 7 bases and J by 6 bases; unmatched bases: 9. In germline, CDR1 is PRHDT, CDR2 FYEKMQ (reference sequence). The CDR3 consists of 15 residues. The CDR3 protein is CASNVPGQGINEQFF. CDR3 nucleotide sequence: TGTGCCAGCAACGTTCCGGGACAGGGGATCAATGAGCAGTTCTTC.

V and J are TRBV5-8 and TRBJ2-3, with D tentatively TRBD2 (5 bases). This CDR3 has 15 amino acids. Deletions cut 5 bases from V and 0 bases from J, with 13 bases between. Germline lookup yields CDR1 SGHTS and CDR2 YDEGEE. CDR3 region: CASRPGISSTDTQYF. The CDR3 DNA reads TGTGCCAGCAGACCGGGGATTTCTAGCACAGATACGCAGTATTTT.

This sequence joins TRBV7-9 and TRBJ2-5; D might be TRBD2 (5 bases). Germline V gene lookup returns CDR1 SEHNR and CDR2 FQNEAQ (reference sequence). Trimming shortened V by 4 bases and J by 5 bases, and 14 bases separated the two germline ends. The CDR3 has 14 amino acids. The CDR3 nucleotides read TGTGCCAGCAGCTCAGGACCGGGATGGGAGACCCAGTACTTC. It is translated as CASSSGPGWETQYF.

The CDR3 reads CASSLGYRGGEQYF. The CDR3 bases are TGTGCCAGCAGTTTAGGGTACAGGGGAGGGGAGCAGTACTTC. This chain connects TRBV27 to TRBJ2-7; D possibly matches TRBD1 or TRBD2 (7 bases each). Trimming removed 2 bases from V and 7 bases from J, with 15 bases in between. The CDR3 is made up of 14 amino acids. The germline CDR1 and CDR2 sequences are MNHEY and SMNVEV (reference sequence).

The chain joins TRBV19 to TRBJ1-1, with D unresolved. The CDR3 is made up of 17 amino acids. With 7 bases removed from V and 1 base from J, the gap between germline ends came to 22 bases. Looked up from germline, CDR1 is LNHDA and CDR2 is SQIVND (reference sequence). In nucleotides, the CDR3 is TGTGCCAGTACCACGATTAACCGTGACCCTTCGAACACTGAAGCTTTCTTT. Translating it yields CASTTINRDPSNTEAFF.

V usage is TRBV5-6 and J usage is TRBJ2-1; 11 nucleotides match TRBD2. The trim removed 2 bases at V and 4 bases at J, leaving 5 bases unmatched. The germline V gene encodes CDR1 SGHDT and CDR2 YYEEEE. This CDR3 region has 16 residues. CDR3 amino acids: CASSFLTSGVYNEQFF. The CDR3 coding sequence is TGTGCCAGCAGCTTTCTGACTAGCGGGGTTTACAATGAGCAGTTCTTC.

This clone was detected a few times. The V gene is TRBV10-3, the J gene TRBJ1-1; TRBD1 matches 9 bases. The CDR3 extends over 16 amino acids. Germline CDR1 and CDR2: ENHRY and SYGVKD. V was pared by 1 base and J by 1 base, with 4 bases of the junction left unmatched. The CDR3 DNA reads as TGTGCCATCAGTGAGTTCGGGGACAGGGAGAACACTGAAGCTTTCTTT. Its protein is CAISEFGDRENTEAFF.

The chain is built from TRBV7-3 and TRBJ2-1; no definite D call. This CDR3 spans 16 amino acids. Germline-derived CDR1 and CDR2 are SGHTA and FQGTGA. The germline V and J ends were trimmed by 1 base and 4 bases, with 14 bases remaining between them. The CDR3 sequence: CASSLSLTSAYNEQFF. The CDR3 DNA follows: TGTGCCAGCAGCTTAAGTCTAACCAGCGCGTACAATGAGCAGTTCTTC.

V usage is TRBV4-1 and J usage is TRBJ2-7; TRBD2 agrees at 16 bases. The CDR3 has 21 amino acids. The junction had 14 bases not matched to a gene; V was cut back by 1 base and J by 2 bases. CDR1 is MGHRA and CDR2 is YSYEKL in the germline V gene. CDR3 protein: CASSQGEGLAGGPSFTYEQYF. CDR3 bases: TGCGCCAGCAGCCAAGGGGAGGGACTAGCGGGAGGGCCTTCTTTTACCTACGAGCAGTACTTC.

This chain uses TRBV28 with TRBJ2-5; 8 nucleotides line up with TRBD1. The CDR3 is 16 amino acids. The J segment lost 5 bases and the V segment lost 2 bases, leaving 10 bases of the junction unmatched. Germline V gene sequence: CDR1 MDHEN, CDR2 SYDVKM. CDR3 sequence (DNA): TGTGCCAGCAGTTTAAAAGAGACAGGGGCTTGGGAGACCCAGTACTTC. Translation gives CASSLKETGAWETQYF.

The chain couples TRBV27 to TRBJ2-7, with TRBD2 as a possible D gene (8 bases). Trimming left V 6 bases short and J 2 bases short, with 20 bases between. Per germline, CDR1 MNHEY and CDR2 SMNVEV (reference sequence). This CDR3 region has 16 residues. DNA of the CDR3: TGTGCCAGCAGCCCAAGCGGGGGACAGACAACCTACGAGCAGTACTTC. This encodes CASSPSGGQTTYEQYF.

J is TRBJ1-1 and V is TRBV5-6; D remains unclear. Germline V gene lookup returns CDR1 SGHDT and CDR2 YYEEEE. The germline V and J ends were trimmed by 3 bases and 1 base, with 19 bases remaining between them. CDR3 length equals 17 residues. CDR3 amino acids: CASSSRWNTLSNTEAFF. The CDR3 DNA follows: TGTGCCAGCAGCTCTCGCTGGAACACTTTGTCGAACACTGAAGCTTTCTTT.

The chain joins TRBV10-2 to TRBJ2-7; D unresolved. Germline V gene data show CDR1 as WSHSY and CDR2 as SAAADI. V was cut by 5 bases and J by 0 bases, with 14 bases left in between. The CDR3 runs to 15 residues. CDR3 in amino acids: CASSNARKNSYEQYF. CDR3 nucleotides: TGCGCCAGCAGTAACGCCCGCAAGAACTCCTACGAGCAGTACTTC.

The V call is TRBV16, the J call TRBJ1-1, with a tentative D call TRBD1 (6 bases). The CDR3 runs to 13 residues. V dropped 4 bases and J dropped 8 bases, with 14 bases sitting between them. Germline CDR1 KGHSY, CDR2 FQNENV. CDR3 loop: CASSLVRDREAFF. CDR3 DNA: TGTGCCAGCAGCCTGGTCCGTGACAGGGAAGCTTTCTTT.

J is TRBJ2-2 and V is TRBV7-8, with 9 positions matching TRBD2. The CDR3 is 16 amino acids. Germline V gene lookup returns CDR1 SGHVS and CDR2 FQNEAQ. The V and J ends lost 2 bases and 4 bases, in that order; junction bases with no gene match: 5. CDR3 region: CASSLLAGAGTGELFF. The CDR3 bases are TGTGCCAGCAGCTTATTAGCGGGAGCGGGCACCGGGGAGCTGTTTTTT.

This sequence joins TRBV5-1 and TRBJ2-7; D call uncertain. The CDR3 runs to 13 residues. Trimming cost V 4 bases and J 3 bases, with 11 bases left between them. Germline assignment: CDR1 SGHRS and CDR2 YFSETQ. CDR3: CASSPRWDYEQYF. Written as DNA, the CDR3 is TGCGCCAGCAGCCCCCGGTGGGACTACGAGCAGTACTTC. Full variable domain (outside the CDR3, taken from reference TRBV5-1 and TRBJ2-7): KAGVTQTPRYLIKTRGQQVTLSCSPISGHRSVSWYQQTPGQGLQFLFEYFSETQRNKGNFPGRFSGRQFSNSRSEMNVSTLELGDSALYLCASSPRWDYEQYFGPGTRLTVT.

The CDR3 protein is CASSPARGEATYEQYF. The CDR3 region has the DNA TGTGCCAGCAGTCCCGCGAGAGGGGAAGCGACCTACGAGCAGTACTTC. The chain joins TRBV27 to TRBJ2-7, with D perhaps matching TRBD1 or TRBD2 (5 bases each). The V and J ends lost 5 bases and 2 bases respectively, with 19 bases between them. There are 16 residues in the CDR3. The germline V gene encodes CDR1 MNHEY and CDR2 SMNVEV (reference sequence).

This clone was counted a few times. CDR3 bases: TGTGCCAGCAGTGACACAGATACGCAGTATTTT. It encodes CASSDTDTQYF. This chain uses TRBV25-1 with TRBJ2-3; D gene uncertain. The CDR3 runs to 11 residues. Germline values: CDR1 MGHDK, CDR2 SYGVNS. Trimming left V 3 bases short and J 2 bases short, with 0 bases between.

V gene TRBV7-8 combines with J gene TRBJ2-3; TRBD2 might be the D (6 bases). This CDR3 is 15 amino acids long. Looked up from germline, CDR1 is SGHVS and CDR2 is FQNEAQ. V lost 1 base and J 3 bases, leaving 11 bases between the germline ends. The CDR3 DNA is TGTGCCAGCAGCTTAGGCATAAGCGGGACAGATACGCAGTATTTT. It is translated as CASSLGISGTDTQYF.

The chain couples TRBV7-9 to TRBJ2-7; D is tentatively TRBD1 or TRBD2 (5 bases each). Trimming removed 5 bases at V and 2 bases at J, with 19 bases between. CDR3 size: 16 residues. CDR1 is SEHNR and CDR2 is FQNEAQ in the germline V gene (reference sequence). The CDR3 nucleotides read TGTGCCAGCAGCCCCTTTCAGGGACGCCAACCCTACGAGCAGTACTTC. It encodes CASSPFQGRQPYEQYF.

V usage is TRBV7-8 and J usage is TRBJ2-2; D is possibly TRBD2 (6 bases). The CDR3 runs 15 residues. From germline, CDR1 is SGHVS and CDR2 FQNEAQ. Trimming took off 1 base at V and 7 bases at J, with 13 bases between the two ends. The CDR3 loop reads CASSLVGDWGGELFF. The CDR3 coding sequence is TGTGCCAGCAGCTTAGTCGGGGACTGGGGCGGGGAGCTGTTTTTT.